A selection of T cell receptor beta chains follows, all from one sample in a study of blood T cell repertoires in COVID-19. Using immunoSEQ multiplex PCR, the repertoire was profiled, and TCRdb retains in-frame clones only, with some absent. The sample shows 240,000 or so clones, roughly 80% of them seen only once. The sequenced material came from peripheral blood. Receptors originate from a woman aged 80 or older with acute or convalescent COVID-19. CDR3s include the opening cysteine and the closing phenylalanine or tryptophan. A D gene is named only where the DNA matches it firmly. Rows may omit the clone size; those that give it use once, few, many or a size class.

j_gene: TRBJ2-5; d_gene: TRBD2; v_gene: TRBV7-2; abundance: .; CDR3nt: TGTGCCAGCAGGAACCGGCGGGGGGACCAAGAGACCCAGTACTTC; CDR3aa: CASRNRRGDQETQYF
j_gene: TRBJ2-3; d_gene: TRBD2; v_gene: TRBV5-4; abundance: .; CDR3nt: TGTGCCAGCAGGGCCGGGACTAGCGGGGAAACAGATACGCAGTATTTT; CDR3aa: CASRAGTSGETDTQYF
j_gene: TRBJ2-1; d_gene: TRBD1; v_gene: TRBV24-1; abundance: .; CDR3nt: TGTGCCACTGCGGGACAGGGGGGTTTTAGGTCCTACAATGAGCAGTTCTTC; CDR3aa: CATAGQGGFRSYNEQFF
j_gene: TRBJ1-2; d_gene: .; v_gene: TRBV2; abundance: .; CDR3nt: TGTGCCAGCAGTGAATATATCAGGGATATATACTATGGCTACACCTTC; CDR3aa: CASSEYIRDIYYGYTF
j_gene: TRBJ1-6; d_gene: .; v_gene: TRBV28; abundance: once; CDR3nt: TGTGCCAGCAGTTTATTTTTCGCCCCGGGAGGGGTCGGGAATTCACCCCTCCACTTT; CDR3aa: CASSLFFAPGGVGNSPLHF
j_gene: TRBJ1-5; d_gene: TRBD1; v_gene: TRBV9; abundance: .; CDR3nt: TGTGCCAGCAGCGTAGGGGACAGGGTGGATCAGCCCCAGCATTTT; CDR3aa: CASSVGDRVDQPQHF
j_gene: TRBJ2-3; d_gene: .; v_gene: TRBV18; abundance: .; CDR3nt: TGTGCCAGCTCACCGGTCGCAGGTACGCAGTATTTT; CDR3aa: CASSPVAGTQYF
j_gene: TRBJ1-2; d_gene: .; v_gene: TRBV2; abundance: .; CDR3nt: TGTGCCAGCAGGCAGGACTTAAGCGGCTACACCTTC; CDR3aa: CASRQDLSGYTF
j_gene: TRBJ2-1; d_gene: .; v_gene: TRBV19; abundance: few; CDR3nt: TGTGCCAGTAGGATGGGGGGGCAGAGCTCCTACAATGAGCAGTTCTTC; CDR3aa: CASRMGGQSSYNEQFF
j_gene: TRBJ1-6; d_gene: .; v_gene: TRBV5-1; abundance: .; CDR3nt: TGCGCCAGCAGAACGGAGCAGAGCTCCTATAATTCACCCCTCCACTTT; CDR3aa: CASRTEQSSYNSPLHF
j_gene: TRBJ2-1; d_gene: TRBD2; v_gene: TRBV11-3; abundance: .; CDR3nt: TGTGCCAGCAGCTTAGTTTATAGCGGGGGTTTCAATGAGCAGTTCTTC; CDR3aa: CASSLVYSGGFNEQFF
j_gene: TRBJ2-1; d_gene: TRBD1; v_gene: TRBV2; abundance: .; CDR3nt: TGTGCCAGCAGCAATACAGGGGCGCAGGATGAGCAGTTCTTC; CDR3aa: CASSNTGAQDEQFF
j_gene: TRBJ2-7; d_gene: TRBD2; v_gene: TRBV2; abundance: .; CDR3nt: TGTGCCAGCAAGTCCGGGACTAGCGGCGATCGTCAGAGCTCCTACGAGCAGTACTTC; CDR3aa: CASKSGTSGDRQSSYEQYF
j_gene: TRBJ1-6; d_gene: .; v_gene: TRBV12-3/TRBV12-4; abundance: few; CDR3nt: TGTGCCAGCACCATCCGGCAGGATTCACCCCTCCACTTT; CDR3aa: CASTIRQDSPLHF
j_gene: TRBJ1-4; d_gene: .; v_gene: TRBV19; abundance: .; CDR3nt: TGTGCCAGTAGTCTAACTAATGAAAAACTGTTTTTT; CDR3aa: CASSLTNEKLFF
j_gene: TRBJ2-2; d_gene: TRBD2; v_gene: TRBV19; abundance: .; CDR3nt: TGTGCCAGTAGTATTGGGACTAGCGGGGGAACCGGGGAGCTGTTTTTT; CDR3aa: CASSIGTSGGTGELFF
j_gene: TRBJ2-1; d_gene: TRBD2; v_gene: TRBV9; abundance: .; CDR3nt: TGTGCCAGCAGCGCCTCCGGGACTAGCTCTCGGAATGAGCAGTTCTTC; CDR3aa: CASSASGTSSRNEQFF
j_gene: TRBJ2-7; d_gene: .; v_gene: TRBV5-1; abundance: once; CDR3nt: TGCGCCAGCAGCTTGGGGGGCGGGGGCCCCGACGAGCAGTACTTC; CDR3aa: CASSLGGGGPDEQYF
j_gene: TRBJ2-1; d_gene: TRBD1; v_gene: TRBV5-1; abundance: once; CDR3nt: TGCGCCAGCAGCTTGGCGGGACAGGGGGCGATGGATGAGCAGTTCTTC; CDR3aa: CASSLAGQGAMDEQFF
j_gene: TRBJ2-6; d_gene: .; v_gene: TRBV11-2; abundance: .; CDR3nt: TGTGCCAGCAGCTTAGATAGGGGGATCGGGGCCAACGTCCTGACTTTC; CDR3aa: CASSLDRGIGANVLTF
j_gene: TRBJ1-5; d_gene: .; v_gene: TRBV19; abundance: .; CDR3nt: TGTGCCAGTAGTATGGGGGGGCCAGGGCCCCAGCATTTT; CDR3aa: CASSMGGPGPQHF
j_gene: TRBJ1-3; d_gene: .; v_gene: TRBV7-2; abundance: .; CDR3nt: TGTGCCAGCAGCTGGGCAGGGGAGAACACCATATATTTT; CDR3aa: CASSWAGENTIYF
j_gene: TRBJ1-1; d_gene: .; v_gene: TRBV19; abundance: .; CDR3nt: TGTGCCAGTATCGGACAGACGAACACTGAAGCTTTCTTT; CDR3aa: CASIGQTNTEAFF
j_gene: TRBJ2-7; d_gene: TRBD2; v_gene: TRBV28; abundance: .; CDR3nt: TGTGCCAGCAGTCGCCGCAGGATTCGGGGGGGCTCTTGGGAGCAGTACTTC; CDR3aa: CASSRRRIRGGSWEQYF
j_gene: TRBJ1-6; d_gene: .; v_gene: TRBV7-2; abundance: .; CDR3nt: TGTGCCAGCAGCCTTACTCGCCATACCTATAATTCACCCCTCCACTTT; CDR3aa: CASSLTRHTYNSPLHF
j_gene: TRBJ2-1; d_gene: .; v_gene: TRBV9; abundance: .; CDR3nt: TGTGCCAGCAGCGTAGTTGGTGAGGTCCACAATGAGCAGTTCTTC; CDR3aa: CASSVVGEVHNEQFF
j_gene: TRBJ2-7; d_gene: .; v_gene: TRBV27; abundance: .; CDR3nt: TGTGCCAGCGGTAAAAAGGAGGGGTACGAGCAGTACTTC; CDR3aa: CASGKKEGYEQYF
j_gene: TRBJ2-1; d_gene: TRBD2; v_gene: TRBV5-1; abundance: .; CDR3nt: TGCGCCAGCAGCTTGAATAGTCTAGCGGGGGGGCGATACAATGAGCAGTTCTTC; CDR3aa: CASSLNSLAGGRYNEQFF
j_gene: TRBJ1-5; d_gene: .; v_gene: TRBV28; abundance: .; CDR3nt: TGTGCCAGCAGTTTATCGGACATCGGCAATCAGCCCCAGCATTTT; CDR3aa: CASSLSDIGNQPQHF
j_gene: TRBJ1-1; d_gene: TRBD1; v_gene: TRBV28; abundance: .; CDR3nt: TGTGCCAGCAGCCCATCCGACAGGGGGAACACTGAAGCTTTCTTT; CDR3aa: CASSPSDRGNTEAFF
j_gene: TRBJ2-7; d_gene: .; v_gene: TRBV3-1/TRBV3-2; abundance: .; CDR3nt: TGTGCCAGCAGCCACCTCGGACGGACATACGAGCAGTACTTC; CDR3aa: CASSHLGRTYEQYF
j_gene: TRBJ1-3; d_gene: TRBD1; v_gene: TRBV5-6; abundance: .; CDR3nt: TGTGCCAGCAGCTTGGAGGGGGCTCTTGGAAACACCATATATTTT; CDR3aa: CASSLEGALGNTIYF